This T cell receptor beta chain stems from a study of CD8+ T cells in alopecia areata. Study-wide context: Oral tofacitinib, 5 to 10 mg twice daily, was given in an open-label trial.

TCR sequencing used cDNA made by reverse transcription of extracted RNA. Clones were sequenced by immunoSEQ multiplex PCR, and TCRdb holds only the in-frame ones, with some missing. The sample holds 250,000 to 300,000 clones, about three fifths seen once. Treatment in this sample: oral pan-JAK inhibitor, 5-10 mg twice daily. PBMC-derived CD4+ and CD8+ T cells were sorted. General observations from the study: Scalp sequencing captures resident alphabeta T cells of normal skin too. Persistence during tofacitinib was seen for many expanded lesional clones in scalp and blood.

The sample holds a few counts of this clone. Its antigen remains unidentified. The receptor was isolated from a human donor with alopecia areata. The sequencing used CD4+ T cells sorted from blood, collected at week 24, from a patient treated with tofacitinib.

DNA for the CDR3: TGTGCCTGGAGTGTCGGACAGGCACACAATGAGCAGTTCTTC. This encodes CAWSVGQAHNEQFF. This chain connects TRBV30 to TRBJ2-1; TRBD1 matches 7 bases. This CDR3 has 14 residues. Losses at the gene ends were 0 bases for V and 5 bases for J; bases not matched to a gene: 4. The V gene's germline CDR1 is GTSNPN and CDR2 SVGIG (reference sequence).